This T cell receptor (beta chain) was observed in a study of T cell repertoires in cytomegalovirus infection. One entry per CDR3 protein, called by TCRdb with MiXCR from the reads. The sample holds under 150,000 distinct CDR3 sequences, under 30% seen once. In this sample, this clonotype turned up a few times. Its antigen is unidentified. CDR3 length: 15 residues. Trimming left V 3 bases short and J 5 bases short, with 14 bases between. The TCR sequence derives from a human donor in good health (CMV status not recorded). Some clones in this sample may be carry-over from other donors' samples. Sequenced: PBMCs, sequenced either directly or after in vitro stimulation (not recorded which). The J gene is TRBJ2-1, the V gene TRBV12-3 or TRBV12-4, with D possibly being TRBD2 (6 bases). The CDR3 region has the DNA TGTGCCAGCAGTTTCGGAGCCCCGGGGGACAATGAGCAGTTCTTC. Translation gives CASSFGAPGDNEQFF.